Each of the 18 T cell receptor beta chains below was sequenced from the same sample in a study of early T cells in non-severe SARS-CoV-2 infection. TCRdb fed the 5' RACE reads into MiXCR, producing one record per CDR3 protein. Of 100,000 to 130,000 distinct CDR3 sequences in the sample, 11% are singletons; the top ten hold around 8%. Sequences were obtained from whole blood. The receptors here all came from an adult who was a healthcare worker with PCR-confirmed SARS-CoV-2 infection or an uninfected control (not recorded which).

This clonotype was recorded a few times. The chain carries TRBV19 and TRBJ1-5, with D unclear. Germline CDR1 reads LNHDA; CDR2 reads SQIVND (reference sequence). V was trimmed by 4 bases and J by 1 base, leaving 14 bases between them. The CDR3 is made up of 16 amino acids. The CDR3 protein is CASSKVSYRSNQPQHF. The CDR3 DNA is TGTGCCAGTAGTAAGGTTTCTTATAGGAGCAATCAGCCCCAGCATTTT.

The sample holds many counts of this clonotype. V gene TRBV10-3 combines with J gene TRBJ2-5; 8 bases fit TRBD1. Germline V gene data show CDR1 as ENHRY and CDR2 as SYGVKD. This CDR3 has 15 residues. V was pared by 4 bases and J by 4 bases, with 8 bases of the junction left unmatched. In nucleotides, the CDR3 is TGTGCCATCAGTGGCTCAGGGACAGGTGCAGAGACCCAGTACTTC. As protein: CAISGSGTGAETQYF.

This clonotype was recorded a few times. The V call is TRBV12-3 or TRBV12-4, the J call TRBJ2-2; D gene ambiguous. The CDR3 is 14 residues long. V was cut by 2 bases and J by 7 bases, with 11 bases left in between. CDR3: CASSLMSSGGELFF. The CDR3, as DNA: TGTGCCAGCAGTTTAATGTCTTCGGGCGGGGAGCTGTTTTTT.

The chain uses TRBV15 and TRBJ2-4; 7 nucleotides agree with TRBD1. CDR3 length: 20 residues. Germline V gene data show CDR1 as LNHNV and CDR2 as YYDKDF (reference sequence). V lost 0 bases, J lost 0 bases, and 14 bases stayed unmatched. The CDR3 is CATSREIPGQNILAKNIQYF. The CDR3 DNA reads TGTGCCACCAGCAGAGAGATCCCGGGACAGAATATACTAGCCAAAAACATTCAGTACTTC.

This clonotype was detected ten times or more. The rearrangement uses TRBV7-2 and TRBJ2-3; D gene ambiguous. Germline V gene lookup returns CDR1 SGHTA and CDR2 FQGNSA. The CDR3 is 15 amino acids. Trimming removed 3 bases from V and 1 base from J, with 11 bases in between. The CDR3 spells CASSFGRFGTDTQYF. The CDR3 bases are TGTGCCAGCAGCTTCGGTAGATTCGGCACAGATACGCAGTATTTT. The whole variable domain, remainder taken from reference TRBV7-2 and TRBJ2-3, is GAGVSQSPSNKVTEKGKDVELRCDPISGHTALYWYRQSLGQGLEFLIYFQGNSAPDKSGLPSDRFSAERTGGSVSTLTIQRTQQEDSAVYLCASSFGRFGTDTQYFGPGTRLTVL.

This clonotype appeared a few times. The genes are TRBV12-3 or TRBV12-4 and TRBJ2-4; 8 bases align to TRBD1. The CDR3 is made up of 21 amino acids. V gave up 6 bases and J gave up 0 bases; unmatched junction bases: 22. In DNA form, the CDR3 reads TGTGCCAGCAGCGCCGGGACAGGATCGGAATTTCATGCCATAGCCAAAAACATTCAGTACTTC. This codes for CASSAGTGSEFHAIAKNIQYF.

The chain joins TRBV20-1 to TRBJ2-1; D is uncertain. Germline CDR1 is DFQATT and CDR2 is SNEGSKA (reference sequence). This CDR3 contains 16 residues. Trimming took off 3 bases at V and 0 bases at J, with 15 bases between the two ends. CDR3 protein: CSASIGALSSYNEQFF. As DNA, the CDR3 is TGCAGTGCTAGTATCGGTGCGCTGAGCTCCTACAATGAGCAGTTCTTC.

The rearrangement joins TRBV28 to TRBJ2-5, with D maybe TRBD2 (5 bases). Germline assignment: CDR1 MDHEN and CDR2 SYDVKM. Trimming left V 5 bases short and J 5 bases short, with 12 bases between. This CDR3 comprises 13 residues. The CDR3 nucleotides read TGTGCCAGCAGTGAGGACTCGTTGGAGACCCAGTACTTC. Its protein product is CASSEDSLETQYF.

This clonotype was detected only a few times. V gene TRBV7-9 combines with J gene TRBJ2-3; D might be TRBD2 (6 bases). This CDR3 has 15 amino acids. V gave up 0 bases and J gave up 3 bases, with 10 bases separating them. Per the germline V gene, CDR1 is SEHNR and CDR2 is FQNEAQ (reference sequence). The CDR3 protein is CASSLAAGPTDTQYF. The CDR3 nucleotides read TGTGCCAGCAGCTTAGCGGCGGGACCGACAGATACGCAGTATTTT.

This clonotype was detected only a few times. Written as DNA, the CDR3 is TGTGCCAGCAGAGCAACTAGCGCCTATACGCAGTATTTT. Protein sequence: CASRATSAYTQYF. The chain links TRBV11-2 to TRBJ2-3; the match to TRBD2 covers 7 bases. The CDR3 is made up of 13 amino acids. Unmatched junction bases numbered 7, after V lost 6 bases and J lost 7 bases. Germline loops: CDR1 SGHAT, CDR2 FQNNGV.

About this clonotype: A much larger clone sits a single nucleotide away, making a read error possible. CDR3 sequence reads: CASSAGVEQDTQYF. The CDR3 DNA follows: TGTGCCAGCTCGGCCGGGGTCGAACAAGATACGCAGTATTTT. The rearrangement uses TRBV6-5 and TRBJ2-3; a weak D match, TRBD2 (5 bases). V was clipped by 8 bases and J by 5 bases, with 17 bases between them. The CDR3 covers 14 residues. Germline V gives CDR1 MNHEY, CDR2 SVGAGI.

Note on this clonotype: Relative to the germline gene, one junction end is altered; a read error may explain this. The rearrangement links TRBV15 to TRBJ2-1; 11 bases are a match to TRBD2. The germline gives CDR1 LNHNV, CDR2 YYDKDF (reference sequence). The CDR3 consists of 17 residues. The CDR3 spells CATNRDTGTSGYNEQFF. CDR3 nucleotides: TGTGCCACCAACAGAGATACCGGGACTAGCGGCTACAATGAGCAGTTCTTC.

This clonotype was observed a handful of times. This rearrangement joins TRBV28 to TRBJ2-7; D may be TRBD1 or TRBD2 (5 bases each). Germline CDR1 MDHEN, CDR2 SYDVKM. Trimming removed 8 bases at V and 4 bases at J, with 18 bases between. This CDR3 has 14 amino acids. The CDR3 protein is CASGAGSTAYEQYF. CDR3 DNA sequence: TGTGCCAGCGGGGCGGGCTCAACCGCTTACGAGCAGTACTTC.

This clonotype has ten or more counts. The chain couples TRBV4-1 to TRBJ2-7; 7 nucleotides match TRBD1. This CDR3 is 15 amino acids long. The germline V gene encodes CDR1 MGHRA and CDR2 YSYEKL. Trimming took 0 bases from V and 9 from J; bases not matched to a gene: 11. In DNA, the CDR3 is TGCGCCAGCAGCCAAGAAGAGGGGGCCCGTCTGGGGCAGTACTTC. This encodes CASSQEEGARLGQYF.

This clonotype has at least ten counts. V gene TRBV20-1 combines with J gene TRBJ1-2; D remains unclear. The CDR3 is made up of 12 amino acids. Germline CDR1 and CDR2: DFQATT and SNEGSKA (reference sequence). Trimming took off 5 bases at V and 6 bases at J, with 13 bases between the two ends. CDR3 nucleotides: TGCAGTGCTTGTCCTGAACTCAATGGCTACACCTTC. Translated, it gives CSACPELNGYTF.

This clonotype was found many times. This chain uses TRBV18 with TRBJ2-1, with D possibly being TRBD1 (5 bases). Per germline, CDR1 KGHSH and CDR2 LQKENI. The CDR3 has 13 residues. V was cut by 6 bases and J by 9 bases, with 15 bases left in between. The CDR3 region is CASSPTPQGEQFF. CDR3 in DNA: TGTGCCAGCTCGCCGACTCCTCAGGGTGAGCAGTTCTTC. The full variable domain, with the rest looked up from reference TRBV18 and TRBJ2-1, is NAGVMQNPRHLVRRRGQEARLRCSPMKGHSHVYWYRQLPEEGLKFMVYLQKENIIDESGMPKERFSAEFPKEGPSILRIQQVVRGDSAAYFCASSPTPQGEQFFGPGTRLTVL.

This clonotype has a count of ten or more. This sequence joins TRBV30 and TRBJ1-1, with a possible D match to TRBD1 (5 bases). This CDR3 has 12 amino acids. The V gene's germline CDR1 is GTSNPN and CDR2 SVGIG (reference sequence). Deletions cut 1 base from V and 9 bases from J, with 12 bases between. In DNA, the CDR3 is TGTGCCTGGAGTGCAGGAGGGGTTCAAGCTTTCTTT. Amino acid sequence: CAWSAGGVQAFF.

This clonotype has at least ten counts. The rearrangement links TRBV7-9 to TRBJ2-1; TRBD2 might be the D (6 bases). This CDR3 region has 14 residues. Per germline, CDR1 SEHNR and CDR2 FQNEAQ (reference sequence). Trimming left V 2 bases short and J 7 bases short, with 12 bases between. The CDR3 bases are TGTGCCAGCAGCTTATCCGGGACTTGGAATGAGCAGTTCTTC. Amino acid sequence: CASSLSGTWNEQFF.